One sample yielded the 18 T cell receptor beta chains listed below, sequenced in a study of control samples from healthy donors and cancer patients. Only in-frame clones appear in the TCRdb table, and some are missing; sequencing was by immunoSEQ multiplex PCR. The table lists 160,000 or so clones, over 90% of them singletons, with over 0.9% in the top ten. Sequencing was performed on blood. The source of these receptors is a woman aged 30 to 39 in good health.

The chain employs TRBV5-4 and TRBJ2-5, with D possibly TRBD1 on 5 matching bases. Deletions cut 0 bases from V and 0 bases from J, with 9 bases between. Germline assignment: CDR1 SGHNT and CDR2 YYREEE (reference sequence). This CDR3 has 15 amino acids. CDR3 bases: TGTGCCAGCAGCTTGGGGACACAGTACCAAGAGACCCAGTACTTC. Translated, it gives CASSLGTQYQETQYF. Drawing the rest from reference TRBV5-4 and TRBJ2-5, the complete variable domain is ETGVTQSPTHLIKTRGQQVTLRCSSQSGHNTVSWYQQALGQGPQFIFQYYREEENGRGNFPPRFSGLQFPNYSSELNVNALELDDSALYLCASSLGTQYQETQYFGPGTRLLVL.

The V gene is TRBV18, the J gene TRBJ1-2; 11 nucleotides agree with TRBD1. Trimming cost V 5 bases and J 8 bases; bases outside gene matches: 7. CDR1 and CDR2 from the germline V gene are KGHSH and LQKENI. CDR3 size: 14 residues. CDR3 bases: TGTGCCAGCTCATCTTCGGACAGGGGGCGAGGCTACACCTTC. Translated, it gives CASSSSDRGRGYTF.

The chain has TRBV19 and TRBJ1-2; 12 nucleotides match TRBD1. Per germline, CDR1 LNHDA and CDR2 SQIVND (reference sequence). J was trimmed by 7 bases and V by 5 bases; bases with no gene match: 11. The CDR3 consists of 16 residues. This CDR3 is CASSLVPGQGAAGYTF. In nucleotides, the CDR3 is TGTGCCAGTAGTCTCGTCCCGGGACAGGGGGCGGCTGGCTACACCTTC.

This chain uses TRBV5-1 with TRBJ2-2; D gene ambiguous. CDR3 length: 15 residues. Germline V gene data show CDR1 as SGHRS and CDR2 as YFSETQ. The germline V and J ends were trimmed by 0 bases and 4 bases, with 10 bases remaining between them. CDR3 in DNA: TGCGCCAGCAGCTTGGCTTGGGCAACCACCGGGGAGCTGTTTTTT. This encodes CASSLAWATTGELFF.

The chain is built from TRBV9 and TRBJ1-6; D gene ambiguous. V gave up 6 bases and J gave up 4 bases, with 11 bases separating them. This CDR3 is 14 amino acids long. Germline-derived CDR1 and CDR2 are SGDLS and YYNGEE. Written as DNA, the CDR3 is TGTGCCAGCACCGGTGACTCTTATAATTCACCCCTCCACTTT. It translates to CASTGDSYNSPLHF.

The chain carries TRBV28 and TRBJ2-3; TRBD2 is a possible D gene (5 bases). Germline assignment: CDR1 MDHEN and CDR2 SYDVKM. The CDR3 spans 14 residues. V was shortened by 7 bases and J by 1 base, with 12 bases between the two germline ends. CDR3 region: CASKFMEGTDTQYF. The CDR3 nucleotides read TGTGCCAGCAAGTTTATGGAGGGCACAGATACGCAGTATTTT.

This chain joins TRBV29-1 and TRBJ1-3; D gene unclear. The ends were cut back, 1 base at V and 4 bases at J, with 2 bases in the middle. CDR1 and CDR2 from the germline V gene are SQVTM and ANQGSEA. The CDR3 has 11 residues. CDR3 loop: CSVEGGNTIYF. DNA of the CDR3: TGCAGCGTTGAAGGAGGAAACACCATATATTTT. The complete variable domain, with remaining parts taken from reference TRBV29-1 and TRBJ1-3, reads SAVISQKPSRDICQRGTSLTIQCQVDSQVTMMFWYRQQPGQSLTLIATANQGSEATYESGFVIDKFPISRPNLTFSTLTVSNMSPEDSSIYLCSVEGGNTIYFGEGSWLTVV.

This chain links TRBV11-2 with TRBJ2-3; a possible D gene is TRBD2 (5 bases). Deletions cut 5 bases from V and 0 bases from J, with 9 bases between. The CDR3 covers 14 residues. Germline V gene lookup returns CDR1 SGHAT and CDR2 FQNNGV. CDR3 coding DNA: TGTGCCAGCAGCCCACGGGGAAGCACAGATACGCAGTATTTT. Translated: CASSPRGSTDTQYF.

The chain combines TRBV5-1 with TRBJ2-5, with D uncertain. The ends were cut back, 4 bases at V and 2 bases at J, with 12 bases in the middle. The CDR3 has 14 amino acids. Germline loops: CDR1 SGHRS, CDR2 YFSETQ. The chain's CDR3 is CASSPRRSQETQYF. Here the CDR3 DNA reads TGCGCCAGCAGCCCCCGTCGGAGTCAAGAGACCCAGTACTTC.

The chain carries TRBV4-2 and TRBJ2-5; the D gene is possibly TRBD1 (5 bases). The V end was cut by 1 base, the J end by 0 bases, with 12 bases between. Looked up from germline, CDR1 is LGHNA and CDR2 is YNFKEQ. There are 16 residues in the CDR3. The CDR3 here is CASSQAHRTYQETQYF. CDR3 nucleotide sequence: TGTGCCAGCAGCCAAGCCCACAGGACGTACCAAGAGACCCAGTACTTC.

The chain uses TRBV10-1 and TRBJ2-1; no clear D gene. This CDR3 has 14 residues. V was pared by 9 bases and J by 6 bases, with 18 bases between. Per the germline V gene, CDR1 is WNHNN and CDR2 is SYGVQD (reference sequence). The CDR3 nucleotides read TGCGCCAGTAAACCGGAGACCGTCGGCAATGAGCAGTTCTTC. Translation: CASKPETVGNEQFF.

The CDR3 nucleotides read TGTGCCAGCAGTGGGGGTTATGAGCAGTTCTTC. Protein product: CASSGGYEQFF. The rearrangement joins TRBV2 to TRBJ2-1; no definite D call. This CDR3 has 11 amino acids. Germline V gene data show CDR1 as SNHLY and CDR2 as FYNNEI. Between the trimmed V and J ends, which lost 4 bases and 8 bases, there was a span of 6 bases. Full variable domain (remainder filled in from reference TRBV2 and TRBJ2-1): EPEVTQTPSHQVTQMGQEVILRCVPISNHLYFYWYRQILGQKVEFLVSFYNNEISEKSEIFDDQFSVERPDGSNFTLKIRSTKLEDSAMYFCASSGGYEQFFGPGTRLTVL.

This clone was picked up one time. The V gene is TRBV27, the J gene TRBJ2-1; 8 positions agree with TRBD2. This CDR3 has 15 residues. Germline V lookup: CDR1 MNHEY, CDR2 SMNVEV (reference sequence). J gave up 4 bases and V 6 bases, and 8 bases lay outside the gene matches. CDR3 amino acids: CASRNSGMRYNEQFF. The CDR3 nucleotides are TGTGCCAGCAGAAATAGCGGGATGCGGTACAATGAGCAGTTCTTC.

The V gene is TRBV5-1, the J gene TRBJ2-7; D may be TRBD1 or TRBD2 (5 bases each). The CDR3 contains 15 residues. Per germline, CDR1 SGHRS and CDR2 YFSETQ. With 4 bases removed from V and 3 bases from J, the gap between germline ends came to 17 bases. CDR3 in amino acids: CASSPRGGFIYEQYF. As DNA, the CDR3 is TGCGCCAGCAGCCCCCGTGGGGGTTTTATCTACGAGCAGTACTTC.

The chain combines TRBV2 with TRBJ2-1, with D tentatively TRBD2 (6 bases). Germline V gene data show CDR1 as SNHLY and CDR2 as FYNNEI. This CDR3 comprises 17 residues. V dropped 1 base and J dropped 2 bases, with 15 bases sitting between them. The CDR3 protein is CASSEDYGGNPYNEQFF. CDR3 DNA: TGTGCCAGCAGTGAAGATTACGGGGGAAACCCCTACAATGAGCAGTTCTTC.

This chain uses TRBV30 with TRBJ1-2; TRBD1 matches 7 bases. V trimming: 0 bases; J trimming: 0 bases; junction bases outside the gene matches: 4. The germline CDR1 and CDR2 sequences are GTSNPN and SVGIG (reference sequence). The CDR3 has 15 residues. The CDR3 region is CAWSVRGLANYGYTF. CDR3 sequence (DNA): TGTGCCTGGAGTGTGAGGGGGCTAGCTAACTATGGCTACACCTTC.

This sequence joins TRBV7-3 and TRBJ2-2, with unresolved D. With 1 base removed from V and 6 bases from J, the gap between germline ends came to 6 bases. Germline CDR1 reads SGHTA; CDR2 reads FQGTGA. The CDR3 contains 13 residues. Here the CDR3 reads CASSLNGAGELFF. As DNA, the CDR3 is TGTGCCAGCAGCTTAAATGGAGCCGGGGAGCTGTTTTTT.

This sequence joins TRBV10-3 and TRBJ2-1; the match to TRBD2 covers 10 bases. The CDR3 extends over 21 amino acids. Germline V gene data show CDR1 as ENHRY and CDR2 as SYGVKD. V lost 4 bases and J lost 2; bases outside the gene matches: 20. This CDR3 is CAISVNSWASGSALPYNEQFF. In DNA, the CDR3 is TGTGCCATCAGTGTTAATAGTTGGGCTAGCGGGAGTGCCCTTCCCTACAATGAGCAGTTCTTC.